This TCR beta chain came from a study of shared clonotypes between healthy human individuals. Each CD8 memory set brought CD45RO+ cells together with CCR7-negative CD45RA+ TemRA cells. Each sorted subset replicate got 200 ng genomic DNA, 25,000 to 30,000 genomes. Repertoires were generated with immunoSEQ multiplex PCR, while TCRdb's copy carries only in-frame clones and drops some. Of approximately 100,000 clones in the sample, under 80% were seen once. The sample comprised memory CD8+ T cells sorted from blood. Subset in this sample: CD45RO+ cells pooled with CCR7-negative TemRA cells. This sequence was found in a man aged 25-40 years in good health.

This CDR3 reads CAWSGPIAGGPTDTQYF. The DNA for the CDR3 is TGTGCCTGGAGTGGGCCTATAGCGGGAGGGCCAACAGATACGCAGTATTTT. V gene TRBV30 combines with J gene TRBJ2-3, with TRBD2 matching 11 bases. After removal of 1 base from V and 3 bases from J, the junction contained 9 bases not matched to a gene. There are 17 residues in the CDR3. CDR1 GTSNPN and CDR2 SVGIG come from the germline V gene (reference sequence).